This T cell receptor (beta chain) is drawn from a study of cytomegalovirus exposure and HLA in healthy donors. Both 60 Vbeta primers and 13 Jbeta primers went into the PCR. Data came from immunoSEQ multiplex PCR; TCRdb stores just in-frame clones and leaves some out. This table has about 120,000 clones, 55% to 75% appearing once. Germline CDR1 MNHEY, CDR2 SMNVEV (reference sequence). The V gene end was trimmed by 5 bases and the J gene end by 6 bases; junction bases not matched to a gene: 5. The CDR3 is made up of 15 amino acids. The sequenced material came from PBMCs. The chain couples TRBV27 to TRBJ2-2; 11 bases line up with TRBD2. The TCR was taken from a woman in her thirties or forties in good health and CMV-seropositive. The CDR3 coding sequence is TGTGCCAGCAGTCATAGCGGGAGGGCCGCCGGGGAGCTGTTTTTT. The encoded protein is CASSHSGRAAGELFF.